This T cell receptor (beta chain) was profiled in a study of shared clonotypes between healthy human individuals (dated by TCRdb to 2019 to 2021). Study-level background: The cohort included three men and a couple of women between 18 and 49 years of age. Per donor, three plates each were used for CD4 naive and CD4 memory, two for CD8 naive, and one for CD8 memory. Libraries were prepared and TCR repertoires were sequenced by different laboratories using diverse techniques, in order to increase sequencing depth and limit assay-specific biases. Leukapheresis yielded between about 0.94 and 8.9 billion PBMCs per donor. To estimate repertoire size and how much clonotypes are shared between individuals, the study performed deep sequencing of blood TCR repertoires from 4 to 6 healthy adults.

TCR CDR3 regions were amplified from genomic DNA by multiplex PCR using the deep immunoSEQ assay. Extracted genomic DNA from each cell subset was spread evenly across all wells of several immunoSEQ 96-well plates, with each plate serving as a replicate. For sorted subsets, about 200 ng genomic DNA, equal to 30,000 to 35,000 T cell genomes, was loaded into each replicate PCR. Purified libraries were quantified with a Qubit 3.0 fluorometer, sized on a Bioanalyzer 2100, and re-quantified with the KAPA Library Quantification kit. Every immunoSEQ 96-well plate was sequenced on a separate single-read 150-cycle Illumina NextSeq 550 flow cell. The authors' pipeline ran thus. Because only junctional sequences without quality scores were contained in the immunoSEQ output, filtering matching that applied to full-length reads could not be performed. Sequences were annotated with PyIR, a Python wrapper for IgBLAST v1.9, using IMGT germline references to assign V/J genes and CDR3. Reads were filtered out if the reads had weak V/J assignments (E-value above 1e-6), no CDR3, stop codons, out-of-frame junctions, or ambiguous translated residues. V3J clonotypes were defined as sequences sharing the same inferred V gene, J gene, and CDR3 amino acid sequence. Percentage overlap between repertoires was calculated by dividing the number of shared unique clonotypes by the size of the smaller repertoire. Three approaches were used to assess repertoire richness: RTK rarefaction, the Chao1 estimator, and Recon v2.1 estimates of unobserved clonotypes. OLGA was used to compute generation probabilities for all TCRbeta clonotypes that the gDNA method yielded from a few donors. Drawn from immuneACCESS, this table holds only the in-frame rearrangements with V and J called that TCRdb kept. Clones are partly lost; checked studies trace under half to an unresolved V gene and leave the rest unexplained. The V and J calls and clone size come from that table; D and trimming were worked out from the DNA. This sample has roughly 1.4 million clones in its table, and approximately 98.5% of those were observed once. Of the sample, approximately 0.4% falls within the top ten clones.

As regards this clone: Its cognate antigen has yet to be identified. Base qualities are missing; no much larger clone stands one base away.

The study at large found these results: Estimated clonotype richness was generally larger for naive than for memory subsets. Higher generation probabilities were observed for clonotypes shared by all four sorted-subset donors than for non-shared clonotypes. About 5% of naive CD4, 3.5% of naive CD8, 2.3% of memory CD4, and less than 0.45% of memory CD8 clonotypes were shared across several donors. Pairwise subsampling indicated that sequencing depth was expected to affect the degree of clonotype sharing among donors. The genetic and exposure-history diversity represented was limited by the small number of donors. Sampling was restricted to blood, and TCR repertoires in tissues likely differ from the TCR repertoires found in blood. Rarefaction of sorted-subset datasets indicated incomplete sequencing despite the large sequencing depth.

The CDR3 numbers 16 residues from cysteine through phenylalanine. Only CDR3 DNA is held: 48 bases, read in frame from base 1. The germline V gene specifies SGHTA as CDR1 and FQGNSA as CDR2. V loses 7 bases of germline sequence and J loses 3 bases, and the interval between the two ends is 22 bases. The donors were healthy, HIV-negative adults with no recently reported acute infections or vaccinations. Every donor was a Caucasian adult living in Nashville, Tennessee, USA. CD4+ T cells were enriched by magnetic negative selection, after which naive cells were positively selected on CD45RA and the negative fraction was taken as the memory subset. Blood was obtained by leukapheresis, after which PBMCs were separated by Ficoll-Histopaque density gradient centrifugation and cryopreserved in liquid nitrogen vapor phase. Purity and quantity of every magnetically sorted T cell population were checked by analytical flow cytometry. Genomic DNA was isolated from every sorted fraction and measured by UV absorbance on a Nanodrop 2000c.

The source is a man aged 30-40 years in good health. The sequence links TRBV7-2 to TRBJ2-7, and possibly TRBD2, on 7 matching bases. What was sequenced was naive CD4+ T cells sorted from blood. The cell subset or site label, read with the paper, signifies: CD45RA+ positively selected. The CDR3 amino acid sequence is: CASKGPGGLIDYEQYF. The sequenced DNA: TGTGCCAGCAAGGGCCCCGGGGGGCTTATAGACTACGAGCAGTACTTC.